This passage covers 20 T cell receptor beta chains from one sample sequenced in a study of T cells after yellow fever vaccination (dated by TCRdb to between 2019 and 2020). Library preparation used 5' RACE. The instrument was an Illumina HiSeq 2500. TCRdb cleaned the public reads at Q25 with fastp, built clones with MiXCR and kept in-frame beta chains. Each entry is one CDR3 protein sequence, shown with its most common DNA and genes. The sample has under 400,000 distinct CDR3 sequences on record, around 10% of them singletons. The top ten clonotypes cover around 20% of the sample. The sample's treatment or condition label is to be understood as: live attenuated yellow fever vaccine strain. Material: PBMCs, obtained on the day of the first yellow fever vaccination. The source of these receptors is a man aged 18 to 30 who received the YFV17D yellow fever vaccine.

This chain uses TRBV3-1 with TRBJ1-6; D gene ambiguous. Germline V gives CDR1 LGHDT, CDR2 YNNKEL (reference sequence). CDR3 length: 15 amino acids. V was trimmed by 1 base and J by 0 bases, leaving 4 bases between them. The CDR3 here is CASSQGGSYNSPLHF. The DNA of the CDR3 is TGTGCCAGCAGCCAAGGGGGCTCCTATAATTCACCCCTCCACTTT.

This clonotype was recorded a few times. As DNA, the CDR3 is TGTGCCGTACAGGGACCGAACACTGAAGCTTTCTTT. Amino acids: CAVQGPNTEAFF. The chain couples TRBV6-2 or TRBV6-3 to TRBJ1-1; D possibly corresponds to TRBD1 (6 bases). The germline gives CDR1 MNHEY, CDR2 SVGEGT. The CDR3 spans 12 residues. V was clipped by 11 bases and J by 1 base, with 11 bases between them.

The chain employs TRBV12-3 or TRBV12-4 and TRBJ2-5; D might be TRBD2 (6 bases). There are 15 residues in the CDR3. V was trimmed by 6 bases and J by 6 bases, leaving 20 bases between them. The CDR3 bases are TGTGCCAGCAGAGGGACCCAGGCTAGCGAGCAGACCCAGTACTTC. Protein: CASRGTQASEQTQYF.

In this sample, this clonotype turned up many times. The chain is built from TRBV5-5 and TRBJ1-1; D call uncertain. V was clipped by 0 bases and J by 0 bases, with 6 bases between them. Germline V gives CDR1 SGHKS, CDR2 YYEKEE (reference sequence). The length of the CDR3 is 14 residues. CDR3 residues: CASSLGTVNTEAFF. The DNA of the CDR3 is TGTGCCAGCAGCTTGGGGACGGTGAACACTGAAGCTTTCTTT.

The chain joins TRBV2 to TRBJ2-5, with D uncertain. The V and J ends lost 6 bases and 6 bases respectively, with 5 bases between them. The germline CDR1 and CDR2 sequences are SNHLY and FYNNEI. This CDR3 spans 10 amino acids. The CDR3 region is CASRGKTQYF. The CDR3 coding sequence is TGTGCCAGCAGGGGAAAGACCCAGTACTTC.

The sample holds a few counts of this clonotype. The chain employs TRBV11-1 and TRBJ2-6, with a possible D match to TRBD2 (6 bases). V gave up 4 bases and J gave up 2 bases, with 18 bases separating them. The CDR3 is 18 amino acids. CDR1 and CDR2 from the germline V gene are SGHAT and FQDESV (reference sequence). CDR3 sequence: CASSSGAGNPAGANVLTF. The CDR3 coding sequence is TGTGCCAGCAGCTCCGGTGCGGGAAATCCAGCTGGGGCCAACGTCCTGACTTTC.

This clonotype was seen a handful of times. This chain connects TRBV27 to TRBJ2-1, with 7 nucleotides matching TRBD2. Trimming removed 5 bases from V and 2 bases from J; junction bases left unmatched: 6. The germline V gene encodes CDR1 MNHEY and CDR2 SMNVEV (reference sequence). The CDR3 is made up of 15 amino acids. The CDR3 DNA follows: TGTGCCAGCAGTGCGACTAGCAGTCCCTACAATGAGCAGTTCTTC. Its protein product is CASSATSSPYNEQFF.

There are a few counts of this clonotype. The rearrangement joins TRBV9 to TRBJ2-3; D remains unclear. Per the germline V gene, CDR1 is SGDLS and CDR2 is YYNGEE. The V end lost 2 bases, the J end lost 1 base, and 8 bases lay between the germline ends. The CDR3 length is 14 residues. The CDR3 reads CASSVLLGTDTQYF. The CDR3 DNA sequence: TGTGCCAGCAGCGTTCTACTGGGCACAGATACGCAGTATTTT.

There are a few counts of this clonotype. The chain recombines TRBV20-1 with TRBJ1-3, with a possible D match to TRBD1 (5 bases). Trimming left V 4 bases short and J 1 base short, with 11 bases between. Germline V gives CDR1 DFQATT, CDR2 SNEGSKA (reference sequence). The CDR3 extends over 14 amino acids. CDR3 nucleotides: TGCAGTGCTAATTCAGGGAGATCTGGAAACACCATATATTTT. Protein sequence: CSANSGRSGNTIYF.

There are a few counts of this clonotype. CDR3 DNA: TGCAGTGCTAGACCAAGGCGGCAGAGGTACAATGAGCAGTTCTTC. Protein: CSARPRRQRYNEQFF. V is TRBV20-1 and J is TRBJ2-1, with D unclear. V lost 2 bases and J 4 bases, leaving 15 bases between the germline ends. Germline CDR1 reads DFQATT; CDR2 reads SNEGSKA (reference sequence). This CDR3 is built from 15 residues.

V gene TRBV12-3 or TRBV12-4 combines with J gene TRBJ1-4, with TRBD1 as a possible D gene (5 bases). The ends were cut back, 6 bases at V and 8 bases at J, with 10 bases in the middle. The CDR3 is 12 amino acids. The CDR3 bases are TGTGCCAGCAGCTGGAGGGGAGAAAAACTGTTTTTT. It encodes CASSWRGEKLFF.

The table lists this clonotype with a few counts. The chain employs TRBV7-9 and TRBJ2-7; D possibly uses TRBD1 or TRBD2 (5 bases each). V lost 3 bases to trimming and J lost 0 bases, with 9 bases between them. This CDR3 is built from 14 residues. Germline loops: CDR1 SEHNR, CDR2 FQNEAQ (reference sequence). Here the CDR3 reads CASSLTTGSYEQYV. The CDR3 DNA is TGTGCCAGCAGCTTGACTACAGGCTCCTACGAGCAGTACGTC.

This clonotype was recorded a few times. The chain is built from TRBV28 and TRBJ2-7; a possible D gene is TRBD1 (5 bases). Germline V gives CDR1 MDHEN, CDR2 SYDVKM. The CDR3 length is 11 residues. V shed 5 bases and J shed 5 bases, with 7 bases lying between them. The CDR3 reads CASSRGDEQYV. The CDR3 bases are TGTGCCAGCAGTAGGGGTGACGAGCAGTACGTC.

There are many counts of this clonotype. The chain employs TRBV12-5 and TRBJ2-1; 10 positions match TRBD2. V shed 6 bases and J 13 bases; nucleotides not matched to a gene: 15. The germline V gene has CDR1 LGHNT and CDR2 FRNRAP. This CDR3 has 15 residues. The CDR3 reads CASGRVPGLAMSQFF. The CDR3 region has the DNA TGTGCTAGTGGCCGAGTCCCGGGACTAGCGATGAGCCAGTTCTTC.

The chain links TRBV7-6 to TRBJ2-5; 7 nucleotides align to TRBD2. V lost 0 bases and J lost 4; bases outside the gene matches: 5. This CDR3 has 15 amino acids. CDR1 and CDR2 from the germline V gene are SGHVS and FNYEAQ. The CDR3 sequence: CASSLAGGGRETQYF. The CDR3 DNA sequence: TGTGCCAGCAGCTTAGCTGGCGGGGGTCGAGAGACCCAGTACTTC.

This clonotype has more than one count but fewer than ten. V usage is TRBV12-3 or TRBV12-4 and J usage is TRBJ1-5; 7 bases align to TRBD1. Trimming cost V 1 base and J 4 bases; bases outside gene matches: 4. The CDR3 extends over 15 amino acids. CDR3 protein: CASSLVDRLNQPQHF. Here the CDR3 DNA reads TGTGCCAGCAGTTTAGTGGACAGGCTTAATCAGCCCCAGCATTTT.

The genes are TRBV7-2 and TRBJ2-2; tentatively, D is TRBD2 (6 bases). The CDR3 spans 15 residues. Germline values: CDR1 SGHTA, CDR2 FQGNSA. V was cut by 6 bases and J by 5 bases, with 16 bases left in between. As DNA, the CDR3 is TGTGCCAGCAGACCTCCGGGGGTATGGACCGGGGAGCTGTTTTTT. It encodes CASRPPGVWTGELFF.

This clonotype appeared many times. The chain combines TRBV5-1 with TRBJ1-5, with D perhaps matching TRBD1 (6 bases). Trimming removed 0 bases from V and 7 bases from J, with 14 bases in between. Germline V CDR1 and CDR2: SGHRS, YFSETQ. This CDR3 contains 15 residues. CDR3 loop: CASSLAGATAQPQHF. The CDR3 bases are TGCGCCAGCAGCTTGGCGGGGGCGACAGCCCAGCCCCAGCATTTT.

In its sample, this clonotype was seen a few times. The rearrangement links TRBV10-3 to TRBJ2-7; D possibly matches TRBD1 or TRBD2 (5 bases each). V dropped 3 bases and J dropped 4 bases, with 13 bases sitting between them. Germline CDR1 is ENHRY and CDR2 is SYGVKD. This CDR3 contains 14 residues. The CDR3 is CAISDPGTGYEQYF. The CDR3 coding sequence is TGTGCCATCAGTGACCCCGGGACGGGATACGAGCAGTACTTC.

This chain joins TRBV7-2 and TRBJ1-6; tentatively, D is TRBD1 (5 bases). This CDR3 has 13 amino acids. Germline assignment: CDR1 SGHTA and CDR2 FQGNSA. The ends were cut back, 0 bases at V and 16 bases at J, with 13 bases in the middle. CDR3 nucleotide sequence: TGTGCCAGCAGCTTAGCGCGTCAGGGAGGTCTCCACTTT. This gives the protein CASSLARQGGLHF.